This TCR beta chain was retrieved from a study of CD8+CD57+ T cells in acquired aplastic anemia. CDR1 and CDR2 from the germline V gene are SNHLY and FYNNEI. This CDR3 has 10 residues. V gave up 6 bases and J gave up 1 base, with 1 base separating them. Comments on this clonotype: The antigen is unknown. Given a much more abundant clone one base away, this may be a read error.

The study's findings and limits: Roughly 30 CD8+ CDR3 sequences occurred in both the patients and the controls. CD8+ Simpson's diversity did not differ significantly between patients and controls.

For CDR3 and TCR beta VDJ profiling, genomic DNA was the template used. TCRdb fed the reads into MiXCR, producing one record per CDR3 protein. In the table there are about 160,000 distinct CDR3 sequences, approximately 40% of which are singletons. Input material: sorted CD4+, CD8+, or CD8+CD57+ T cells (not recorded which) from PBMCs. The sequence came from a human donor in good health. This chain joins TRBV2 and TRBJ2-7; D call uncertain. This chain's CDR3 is CASRSYEQYF. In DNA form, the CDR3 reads TGTGCCAGCAGATCCTACGAGCAGTACTTC.